This TCR beta chain was sequenced for a study of blood T cell repertoires in COVID-19. Germline V gives CDR1 SGHRS, CDR2 YFSETQ. V lost 0 bases and J lost 0, with 7 bases in between. The CDR3 extends over 15 amino acids. Per the original data handling: Amplification from reference gene primers served as the basis for estimated nucleated cell counts. Only in-frame clones appear in the TCRdb table, and some are missing; sequencing was by immunoSEQ multiplex PCR. V and J calls and clone size are copied from that table; D and trimming were computed from the DNA. Of fewer than 500,000 clones in the sample, approximately 88% were seen once.

The rearrangement joins TRBV5-1 to TRBJ1-3; D is ambiguous. This receptor was taken from a woman in her 30s with acute COVID-19. The specimen was PBMCs or T cells enriched from blood (not recorded which). Here the CDR3 reads CASSLGQRSGNTIYF. CDR3 nucleotide sequence: TGCGCCAGCAGCTTGGGCCAGCGCTCTGGAAACACCATATATTTT.